This entry concerns a single T cell receptor (beta chain). Using immunoSEQ multiplex PCR, the repertoire was profiled, and TCRdb retains in-frame clones only, with some absent. Seen here are fewer than 150,000 clones, roughly 95% observed once, and the top ten hold over 0.35%. The sample belongs to a study of T cell changes during pregnancy in multiple sclerosis. This sample comprised peripheral blood, obtained after pregnancy. The source of this sequence is a female donor with multiple sclerosis, enrolled in a pregnancy study.

The CDR3 DNA sequence: TGCAGCGTTGAAGGCGGGACAGTCTATGGCTACACCTTC. Protein: CSVEGGTVYGYTF. The J gene is TRBJ1-2, the V gene TRBV29-1; TRBD1 aligns across 7 bases. Germline CDR1 reads SQVTM; CDR2 reads ANQGSEA. The CDR3 runs 13 residues. With V trimmed by 1 base and J by 4 bases, 3 bases remained unmatched.